Each of the 5 T cell receptor beta chains below was sequenced from the same sample in a study of cytomegalovirus exposure and HLA in healthy donors (dated by TCRdb to the late 2010s). Library preparation employed the immunoSEQ multiplex PCR assay. For the multiplex PCR, a mixture combining 60 forward primers for TCR Vbeta segments and 13 reverse primers for TCR Jbeta segments was used. As stored in TCRdb, this immuneACCESS dataset retains in-frame rearrangements with V and J assigned. A fraction of the clones does not appear; measured against another copy, unresolved V genes explain less than half of the discrepancy, and the remainder lacks a known reason. This sample comprises 150,000 to 200,000 clones, around 79% of them detected only once. Around 1.6% of the sample lies in the top ten. The sample taken for sequencing was PBMCs. The origin of the receptors is a woman aged 45-65 years in good health and CMV-seronegative.

This chain links TRBV7-9 with TRBJ2-7; D gene unclear. Trimming cost V 3 bases and J 0 bases, with 9 bases left between them. The CDR3 sequence is 14 residues long. Germline CDR1 is SEHNR and CDR2 is FQNEAQ (reference sequence). The CDR3 here is CASSLAVLSYEQYF. Here the CDR3 DNA reads TGTGCCAGCAGCTTGGCGGTACTCTCCTACGAGCAGTACTTC.

The sample holds one count of this clone. The V call is TRBV27, the J call TRBJ2-7; a possible D gene is TRBD1 (7 bases). The CDR3 consists of 14 residues. The V gene lost 4 bases and the J gene lost 3 bases, with 13 bases spanning the gap. The germline V gene encodes CDR1 MNHEY and CDR2 SMNVEV (reference sequence). CDR3 DNA sequence: TGTGCCAGCAGTTCCCAGGGGGGATTCTACGAGCAGTACTTC. Protein: CASSSQGGFYEQYF.

The rearrangement uses TRBV6-5 and TRBJ2-3, with 7 bases matching TRBD2. This CDR3 comprises 15 residues. CDR1 and CDR2 (germline): MNHEY, SVGAGI. The junction had 3 bases not matched to a gene; V was cut back by 0 bases and J by 3 bases. CDR3 DNA: TGTGCCAGCAGTTACTCCGGGACTACAACAGATACGCAGTATTTT. This encodes CASSYSGTTTDTQYF.

The chain couples TRBV7-2 to TRBJ2-5; 9 bases are shared with TRBD1. The V gene end was trimmed by 6 bases and the J gene end by 5 bases; junction bases not matched to a gene: 7. The CDR3 covers 14 residues. From germline, CDR1 is SGHTA and CDR2 FQGNSA. This chain's CDR3 is CASRGTGILETQYF. CDR3 nucleotides: TGTGCCAGCAGGGGGACAGGGATCTTGGAGACCCAGTACTTC.

The rearrangement links TRBV2 to TRBJ2-1; no clear D gene. Germline assignment: CDR1 SNHLY and CDR2 FYNNEI. The CDR3 extends over 13 amino acids. V lost 10 bases and J 14 bases, leaving 24 bases between the germline ends. The chain's CDR3 is CAISGFSGLDKFF. In DNA, the CDR3 is TGTGCCATCTCGGGTTTCAGTGGCCTTGATAAGTTCTTC.